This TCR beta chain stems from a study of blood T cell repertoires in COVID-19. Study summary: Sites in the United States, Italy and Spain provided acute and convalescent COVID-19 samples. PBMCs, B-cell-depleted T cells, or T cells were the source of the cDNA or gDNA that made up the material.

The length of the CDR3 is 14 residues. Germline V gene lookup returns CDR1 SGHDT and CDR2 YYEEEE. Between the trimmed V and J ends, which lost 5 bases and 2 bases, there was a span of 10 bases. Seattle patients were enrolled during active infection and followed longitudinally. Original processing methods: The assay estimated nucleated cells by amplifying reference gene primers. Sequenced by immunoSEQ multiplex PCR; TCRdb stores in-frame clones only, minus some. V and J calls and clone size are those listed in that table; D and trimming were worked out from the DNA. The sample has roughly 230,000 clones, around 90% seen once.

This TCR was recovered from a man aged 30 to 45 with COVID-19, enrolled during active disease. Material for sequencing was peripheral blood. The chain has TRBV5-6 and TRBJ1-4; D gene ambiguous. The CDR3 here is CASSLRWTNEKLFF. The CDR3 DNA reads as TGTGCCAGCAGTCTACGTTGGACTAATGAAAAACTGTTTTTT. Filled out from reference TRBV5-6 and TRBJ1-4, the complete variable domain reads DAGVTQSPTHLIKTRGQQVTLRCSPKSGHDTVSWYQQALGQGPQFIFQYYEEEERQRGNFPDRFSGHQFPNYSSELNVNALLLGDSALYLCASSLRWTNEKLFFGSGTQLSVL.